Below, 5 T cell receptor beta chains from the same sample are listed, as sequenced in a study of blood T cell repertoires in COVID-19. Clones were read by immunoSEQ multiplex PCR, and TCRdb kept only the in-frame ones, dropping some. This sample has 190,000 or so clones, with roughly four fifths found just once. Specimen: peripheral blood. These receptors all stem from a man in his fifties or sixties who had recovered from COVID-19.

The gene calls are TRBV3-1 (or the pseudogene TRBV3-2) and TRBJ2-3, with unresolved D. CDR1 LGHDT and CDR2 YNNKEL come from the germline V gene (reference sequence). CDR3 length: 12 amino acids. V shed 5 bases and J shed 1 base, with 4 bases lying between them. Here the CDR3 reads CASSYRTDTQYF. In DNA form, the CDR3 reads TGTGCCAGCAGCTATCGCACAGATACGCAGTATTTT.

This clone was recorded a few times. The CDR3 nucleotides are TGTGCCAGCAGTTTTGACAGAGGAGATTTGGGGGCCAACGTCCTGACTTTC. Protein product: CASSFDRGDLGANVLTF. The V call is TRBV27, the J call TRBJ2-6; TRBD1 might be the D (5 bases). The CDR3 runs to 17 residues. Deletions cut 3 bases from V and 4 bases from J, with 16 bases between. Germline V gives CDR1 MNHEY, CDR2 SMNVEV (reference sequence).

The rearrangement links TRBV15 to TRBJ2-4, with a possible D match to TRBD1 (5 bases). The CDR3 sequence is 19 residues long. V gave up 0 bases and J gave up 2 bases, with 20 bases separating them. Germline-derived CDR1 and CDR2 are LNHNV and YYDKDF (reference sequence). CDR3 sequence: CATSRDLGPYSGSKNIQYF. CDR3 DNA sequence: TGTGCCACCAGCAGAGATTTGGGGCCGTACAGTGGGTCCAAAAACATTCAGTACTTC.

The chain uses TRBV24-1 and TRBJ2-1, with 10 positions matching TRBD2. V trimming: 7 bases; J trimming: 4 bases; junction bases outside the gene matches: 9. In germline, CDR1 is KGHDR, CDR2 SFDVKD. This CDR3 region has 16 residues. CDR3 residues: CATRKGTSGAYNEQFF. The CDR3 DNA sequence: TGTGCCACCAGGAAGGGTACTAGCGGGGCTTACAATGAGCAGTTCTTC.

This clone came up once. The J gene is TRBJ1-1, the V gene TRBV19; TRBD1 matches at 12 bases. Per germline, CDR1 LNHDA and CDR2 SQIVND (reference sequence). CDR3 length: 18 residues. The V gene end was trimmed by 6 bases and the J gene end by 2 bases; junction bases not matched to a gene: 13. The CDR3 DNA is TGTGCCAGTAGGAGTACTTTGGGACAGGGGGCTAGAAACACTGAAGCTTTCTTT. It is translated as CASRSTLGQGARNTEAFF.